This is a list of T cell receptor beta chains from one sample in a study of response to subunit inactivated influenza vaccine. TCRdb recomputed calls from the RT-PCR reads with MiXCR, one row per CDR3 protein. Altogether 700,000 to 800,000 distinct CDR3 sequences are present, around a sixth being singletons, with the ten largest covering roughly a tenth. Sequenced material: PBMCs from blood, taken roughly 5 days after vaccination. The receptor source for this set is a man aged 50-60 years who received an inactivated influenza vaccine. The CDR3 runs from the conserved cysteine through the conserved F or W. The D gene is left open where the match is weak. Only some rows state a clone size, as once, few, many or a class for expanded clones.

j_call	d_call	v_call	clone_size	cdr3_nt	cdr3_aa
TRBJ1-4	TRBD1	TRBV2	once	TGTGCCAGCAGTGATTTCGGGACAGCAACTAATGAAAAACTGTTTTTT	CASSDFGTATNEKLFF
TRBJ2-3	-	TRBV24-1	-	TGTGCCACCAGTGGGACTAAATGGGGTACAGATACGCAGTATTTT	CATSGTKWGTDTQYF
TRBJ2-1	TRBD2	TRBV5-1	-	TGCGCCAGCAGACCTGGACTAGCGGGAGGACTCGAGCAGTTCTTC	CASRPGLAGGLEQFF
TRBJ2-1	-	TRBV19	few	TGTGCCAGTAGTATAAGTACGGTCGGTAATGAGCAGTTCTTC	CASSISTVGNEQFF
TRBJ2-5	-	TRBV12-3/TRBV12-4	-	TGTGCCAGCAATCGAGGGGGTTTCGCCCAGTACTTC	CASNRGGFAQYF
TRBJ2-7	TRBD1	TRBV6-5	-	TGTGCCAGCAGTTACTCCGGGACAGGCTCCCGATCAGGCTACGAGCAGTACTTC	CASSYSGTGSRSGYEQYF
TRBJ1-5	-	TRBV27	-	TGTGCCACCTCACGCTGGGGCAATCAGCCCCAGCATTTT	CATSRWGNQPQHF
TRBJ2-7	-	TRBV6-5	-	TGTGCCAGCAGTTACCGGCGGGCAGGGTACGAGCAGTACTTC	CASSYRRAGYEQYF
TRBJ2-6	-	TRBV7-2	few	TGTGCCAGCAGCCTCTCTAGCGCTGGGGCCAACGTCCTGACTTTC	CASSLSSAGANVLTF
TRBJ2-7	TRBD1	TRBV20-1	many	TGCAGTGCTTCGGACCGGGACAGCGCGAGCTCCTACGAGCAGTACTTC	CSASDRDSASSYEQYF
TRBJ2-5	-	TRBV20-1	few	TGCAGTGCTAGAGATCGGCTACAAGAGACCCAGTACTTC	CSARDRLQETQYF
TRBJ1-4	TRBD1	TRBV6-1	-	TGTGCCAGCAGTCGCTTTGCCAGACAGGGGGCAACTAATGAAAAACTGTTTTTT	CASSRFARQGATNEKLFF
TRBJ1-1	-	TRBV29-1	-	TGCAGCGTTGTGATGGAGATCACTGAAGCTTTCTTT	CSVVMEITEAFF
TRBJ2-2	TRBD2	TRBV24-1	few	TGTGCCACCAGTGATCCGACGGGGGGGTTCGGCGGGGAGCTGTTTTTT	CATSDPTGGFGGELFF
TRBJ2-5	-	TRBV4-3	-	TGCGCCAGCAGCCAAGTAACGGGAGAGACCCAGTACTTC	CASSQVTGETQYF
TRBJ2-1	-	TRBV18	few	TGTGCCAGCTCACCGATAGTCTACAATGAGCAGTTCTTC	CASSPIVYNEQFF
TRBJ2-7	-	TRBV5-6	-	TGTGCCAGCAGTTCTGACCTAACCTACGAGCAGTACTTC	CASSSDLTYEQYF
TRBJ2-2	TRBD2	TRBV5-1	few	TGCGCCAGCCGGCTAGCGGGCCTAAGTGGCGGGGAGCTGTTTTTT	CASRLAGLSGGELFF
TRBJ2-3	TRBD1	TRBV12-3/TRBV12-4	few	TGTGCCAGCAGTTTAAAGGGGGCCCCCCCAGATACGCAGTATTTT	CASSLKGAPPDTQYF
TRBJ2-6	TRBD2	TRBV7-2	few	TGTGCCAGCAGCCTAAGCGGGGGGGCCCAGTTGAGTGTCCTGACTTTC	CASSLSGGAQLSVLTF
TRBJ1-1	TRBD1	TRBV20-1	-	TGCAGTGCGGGACAGCCGAACACTGAAGCTTTCTTT	CSAGQPNTEAFF
TRBJ1-6	-	TRBV7-9	once	TGTGCCAGCAGCTTGAGTCAGGGGTTCTCACCCCTCCACTTT	CASSLSQGFSPLHF
TRBJ2-7	-	TRBV4-2	few	TGTGCCAGCAGCCAAGAGGATAGGCAGGTACCCTACGAGCAGTACTTC	CASSQEDRQVPYEQYF
TRBJ1-6	TRBD1	TRBV6-1	few	TGTGCCAGCAGTCCCAGGACAGGGCTTAATTCACCCCTCCACTTT	CASSPRTGLNSPLHF
TRBJ2-3	TRBD2	TRBV11-1	-	TGTGCCAGCAGCTTACTAGCGGGAGCCCCCCCGATCATTGATACGCAGTATTTT	CASSLLAGAPPIIDTQYF
TRBJ1-1	-	TRBV12-3/TRBV12-4	many	TGTGCCAGCAGTCGAATGACAAGGGGCCTCCGGAACACTGAAGCTTTCTTT	CASSRMTRGLRNTEAFF
TRBJ1-4	-	TRBV20-1	few	TGCAGTGCTAGTGTTCCAGGGGATGAAAAACTGTTTTTT	CSASVPGDEKLFF
TRBJ2-7	-	TRBV10-3	few	TGTGCCATCAGTGAGTCGATGCGGGCCGACTACGAGCAGTACTTC	CAISESMRADYEQYF
TRBJ2-1	-	TRBV11-2	-	TGTGCCAGCAGCCTTAGTTTTGTTTCCTACAATGAGCAGTTCTTC	CASSLSFVSYNEQFF
TRBJ2-2	-	TRBV5-6	-	TGTGCCAGCAGCTTGAGACGGGTTTGGGGGGAGCTGTTTTTT	CASSLRRVWGELFF
TRBJ2-7	-	TRBV5-4	few	TGTGCCAGCAGTCGTCAGCTAGCCGCATCCTACGAGCAGTACTTC	CASSRQLAASYEQYF
TRBJ2-7	-	TRBV5-1	-	TGCGCCAGCAGCTTAGGAGACGTAGCGATCTACGAGCAGTACTTC	CASSLGDVAIYEQYF
TRBJ2-1	TRBD2	TRBV20-1	many	TGCAGTGCTGGCCCTAGCGGCCGATACAATGAGCAGTTCTTC	CSAGPSGRYNEQFF
TRBJ2-3	-	TRBV28	-	TGTGCCAGCAGTTTAAGGGGGAGGGCAGATACGCAGTATTTT	CASSLRGRADTQYF
TRBJ1-1	-	TRBV5-1	-	TGCGCCAGCAGTCCGATCAGTGGCTCAAACACTGAAGCTTTCTTT	CASSPISGSNTEAFF
TRBJ2-7	-	TRBV12-3/TRBV12-4	-	TGTGCCAGCAGTTTAGATTGGACTTCGGGCGAGCAGTACTTC	CASSLDWTSGEQYF
TRBJ1-1	TRBD1	TRBV5-1	few	TGCGCCAGCAGCTTACGTGGACAGGGGGCGCTGGTATGGAACACTGAAGCTTTCTTT	CASSLRGQGALVWNTEAFF
TRBJ2-6	TRBD1	TRBV10-3	-	TGTGCCATCACCGACAGGGTAGGGGCCAACGTCCTGACTTTC	CAITDRVGANVLTF
TRBJ1-2	-	TRBV28	few	TGTGCCAGCAGCGCCCTGGACTATGGCTACACCTTC	CASSALDYGYTF
TRBJ1-4	-	TRBV7-2	-	TGTGCCAGCAGCTTAAGCGGTACAACTAATGAAAAACTGTTTTTT	CASSLSGTTNEKLFF
TRBJ2-3	TRBD2	TRBV29-1	many	TGCAGCGTTGAACCGAGGACTAGCGGGAGCACAGATACGCAGTATTTT	CSVEPRTSGSTDTQYF
TRBJ2-5	-	TRBV6-2/TRBV6-3	-	TGTGCCAGCAGTTACTCTATCGCGGGGAGCTACCAAGAGACCCAGTACTTC	CASSYSIAGSYQETQYF
TRBJ2-7	-	TRBV20-1	-	TGCAGTGCTGGGGACGAGCAGTACTTC	CSAGDEQYF
TRBJ2-7	TRBD2	TRBV20-1	few	TGCAGTGCTCCCGGGCTAGCGGGAGTGGGGGAGCAGTACTTC	CSAPGLAGVGEQYF
TRBJ2-7	-	TRBV20-1	many	TGCAGTGCTCCAGGTTCGTGGGAGCGGCCCTCCTACGAGCAGTACTTC	CSAPGSWERPSYEQYF
TRBJ2-2	-	TRBV20-1	-	TGCAGTGCTAGAGATTTGCGACACCAAATCACCGGGGAGCTGTTTTTT	CSARDLRHQITGELFF
TRBJ2-7	TRBD1	TRBV29-1	-	TGCAGCGTTGAATCGACAGGGAGCTCCTACGAGCAGTACTTC	CSVESTGSSYEQYF
TRBJ2-7	TRBD1	TRBV12-3/TRBV12-4	-	TGTGCCAGCAGTTTAGAGGTCGGACAGGGGGCTTACGAGCAGTACTTC	CASSLEVGQGAYEQYF
TRBJ2-5	TRBD1	TRBV12-3/TRBV12-4	few	TGTGCCAGCAGTCTAGAGACAGGGTCGGAGACCCAGTACTTC	CASSLETGSETQYF
TRBJ2-3	-	TRBV27	once	TGTGCCAGCAGTTCCTCAGACAGAATAGATCAAGATACGCAGTATTTT	CASSSSDRIDQDTQYF
TRBJ2-3	TRBD2	TRBV12-3/TRBV12-4	few	TGTGCCAGCAGAGAACAATTCAGCGGGGGCCCAGGGACAGATACGCAGTATTTT	CASREQFSGGPGTDTQYF
TRBJ2-2	-	TRBV25-1	-	TGTGCCAGCAGTTCCTCACGACAGCGAGTGGGCACCGGGGAGCTGTTTTTT	CASSSSRQRVGTGELFF
TRBJ2-5	-	TRBV10-3	few	TGTGCCATCAGCCCTCGAAACCAAGAGACCCAGTACTTC	CAISPRNQETQYF
TRBJ1-5	-	TRBV20-1	-	TGCAGTGCTAGAGATCCTCGCGGGCAGCCCCAGCATTTT	CSARDPRGQPQHF
TRBJ2-2	TRBD1	TRBV18	-	TGTGCCAGCTCACCGGGACAGTCCCGTGGAGGGGAGCTGTTTTTT	CASSPGQSRGGELFF
TRBJ2-7	TRBD1	TRBV20-1	-	TGCAGTGCTCTCCCGGGACAGAGCTACGAGCAGTACTTC	CSALPGQSYEQYF
TRBJ2-1	TRBD2	TRBV4-3	few	TGCGCCAGCAGCCAAGGTAATAGCGGGTCATACAATGAGCAGTTCTTC	CASSQGNSGSYNEQFF
TRBJ2-5	-	TRBV5-1	few	TGCGCCAGCAGCCGACAGGATCGAGAGACCCAGTACTTC	CASSRQDRETQYF
TRBJ1-4	-	TRBV28	-	TGTGCCAGCAGTGGTACGAGGGGGGGTGAAAAACTGTTTTTT	CASSGTRGGEKLFF
TRBJ1-2	TRBD1	TRBV20-1	few	TGCAGTGCGCAAGGGGGCGTTAGCCACACCTTC	CSAQGGVSHTF